The source of this T cell receptor (beta chain) is a study of neoadjuvant nivolumab and ipilimumab in lung cancer. Study-level points and caveats: Compared with tumor-adjacent uninvolved lung, resected tumors showed greater richness and clonality. Only a single major-pathologic-response sample was available for clonality analysis.

To note about this clone: Its target is unknown.

The germline V gene encodes CDR1 WSHSY and CDR2 SAAADI. Germline trimming cut 8 bases from V and 0 bases from J; bases unmatched to any gene: 5. The CDR3 length is 14 residues. TCRdb keeps only in-frame clones here, not all; method: immunoSEQ multiplex PCR. This sample has under 50,000 clones; 80% to 90% occur once, and the top ten carry 3.7%. The sample in question was blood, obtained before neoadjuvant nivolumab, alone or with ipilimumab. This sequence joins TRBV10-2 and TRBJ2-3; 7 bases are a match to TRBD1. The clonotype originates from an adult with non-small cell lung cancer. Some clones in this sample may be carry-over from other donors' samples. DNA for the CDR3: TGCGCCAGCTCCAGGGGGAGTAGCACAGATACGCAGTATTTT. Its translation is CASSRGSSTDTQYF.